This is a list of T cell receptor beta chains from one sample in a study of CD8 T cells in ankylosing spondylitis. MiXCR, run by TCRdb on the 5' RACE reads, gives a single entry per CDR3 protein. This table holds 150,000 to 200,000 distinct CDR3 sequences, roughly 13% found once. Material: blood, either unsorted or a sorted T cell fraction (not recorded which). These receptors were obtained from a male donor with ankylosing spondylitis or in good health (not recorded which). The CDR3 runs from the conserved cysteine through the conserved F or W. Each record gives: clone size, D gene, V gene, J gene, CDR3 DNA, CDR3 protein. D genes are given only for firm matches. Expanded clones are given a class, and other clones once, few, many or no size at all.

>-|TRBD2|TRBV7-9|TRBJ2-3
TGTGCCAGCAGCTCTGCCCTACTAGCGGGAGGGCCAGATACGCAGTATTTT
CASSSALLAGGPDTQYF
>-|TRBD1|TRBV4-2|TRBJ1-1
TGTGCCAGCAGCCTTCTGATGGGGACAGGGGGCACTGAAGCTTTCTTT
CASSLLMGTGGTEAFF
>-|-|TRBV6-5|TRBJ2-3
TGTGCCAGCAGTTATCTGGGGCTCACAGATACGCAGTATTTT
CASSYLGLTDTQYF
>few|-|TRBV20-1|TRBJ1-4
TGCAGTGCCAGTGGACACGTAGAACCAGCAACTAATGAAAAACTGTTTTTT
CSASGHVEPATNEKLFF
>-|-|TRBV7-9|TRBJ1-5
TGTGCCAGCAGCTTAGGGGGGGCAAATCAGCCCCAGCATTTT
CASSLGGANQPQHF
>-|-|TRBV27|TRBJ2-1
TGTGCCAGCAGTTTATCCCTCCTATGGACTGAGCAGTTCTTC
CASSLSLLWTEQFF
>few|-|TRBV29-1|TRBJ2-7
TGCAGCGTTGAAAAGGAGAGCTCCTACGAGCAGTACTTC
CSVEKESSYEQYF
>few|-|TRBV7-9|TRBJ1-6
TGTGCCAGCAGCTTTCGCCCGGGACATTCCTATAATTCACCCCTCCACTTT
CASSFRPGHSYNSPLHF
>many|TRBD1|TRBV29-1|TRBJ2-1
TGCAGCGTCAAGGGACAGAACTACAATGAGCAGTTCTTC
CSVKGQNYNEQFF
>-|-|TRBV12-3/TRBV12-4|TRBJ1-2
TGTGCCAGCAGTTTTGCCCTTCTGCAGGGCTACACCTTC
CASSFALLQGYTF
>-|TRBD2|TRBV7-2|TRBJ2-7
TGTGCCAGCAGCCCGACTAGCGGGGGGGCTGTCTACGAGCAGTACTTC
CASSPTSGGAVYEQYF
>-|-|TRBV4-2|TRBJ2-2
TGTGCCAGCAGCCAATACAGCTATAAGGTCACCGGGGAGCTGTTTTTT
CASSQYSYKVTGELFF
>few|-|TRBV6-1|TRBJ1-1
TGTGCCAGCAGTGCCCCTCCGTTGCTGAACACTGAAGCTTTCTTT
CASSAPPLLNTEAFF
>-|TRBD1|TRBV20-1|TRBJ1-4
TGCAGTGCTAGGGGACAGGGATATGAAAAACTGTTTTTT
CSARGQGYEKLFF
>few|-|TRBV6-1|TRBJ2-5
TGTGCCAGCAGATGGGACAACCAAGAGACCCAGTACTTC
CASRWDNQETQYF
>-|-|TRBV11-3|TRBJ2-3
TGTGCCAGCAGCCCCTGGGAGAGCACAGATACGCAGTATTTT
CASSPWESTDTQYF
>few|TRBD1|TRBV4-1|TRBJ1-3
TGCGCCAGCAGCCAAGAAAGGACAGGGAACACCATATATTTT
CASSQERTGNTIYF
>few|TRBD1|TRBV25-1|TRBJ2-7
TGTGCCAGCTCAAGACAGGGTGGCTACGAGCAGTACTTC
CASSRQGGYEQYF
>many|TRBD1|TRBV27|TRBJ2-1
TGTGCCAGCAGCCTCCGGGACAGACACAATGAGCAGTTCTTC
CASSLRDRHNEQFF
>few|TRBD1|TRBV5-1|TRBJ1-2
TGCGCCAGCAGCCGGTACAGGGGACGATATGGCTACACCTTC
CASSRYRGRYGYTF
>many|-|TRBV25-1|TRBJ2-2
TGTGCCAGCAGTGAAGAAGTTGAGGCCGGGGAGCTGTTTTTT
CASSEEVEAGELFF
>-|-|TRBV7-9|TRBJ2-1
TGTGCCAGCAGCCCAGGTGACTCACCCTGGAGGGGTGAGCAGTTCTTC
CASSPGDSPWRGEQFF
>-|-|TRBV7-8|TRBJ2-5
TGTGCCAGCAGCTTAACCGGGCTACAAGAGACCCAGTACTTC
CASSLTGLQETQYF
>many|-|TRBV25-1|TRBJ2-1
TGTGCCAGCAGTGTGACAGGCGGATCCTACAATGAGCAGTTCTTC
CASSVTGGSYNEQFF
>many|-|TRBV5-6|TRBJ1-1
TGTGCCAGCAGCTTGGATAGAGGGGGAGGCACTGAAGCTTTCTTT
CASSLDRGGGTEAFF
>few|TRBD1|TRBV4-1|TRBJ2-7
TGCGCCAGCAGCCAAGCCAGGGGGCAATCCTACGAGCAGTACTTC
CASSQARGQSYEQYF
>-|TRBD1|TRBV15|TRBJ2-7
TGTGCCACCAGCAGGGGTCGACAGGGCCGAGGGCACGAGCAGTACTTC
CATSRGRQGRGHEQYF
>few|-|TRBV12-3/TRBV12-4|TRBJ2-5
TGTGCCAGCAGTTTTTCCGAGGAGAGGGAGACCCAGTACTTC
CASSFSEERETQYF
>few|-|TRBV9|TRBJ1-2
TGTGCCAGCAGCCCCTTTGAGGGCAGCCTCTATGGCTACACCTTC
CASSPFEGSLYGYTF
>few|-|TRBV24-1|TRBJ2-1
TGTGCCACCAGTGACATCGACGGGGTCGAGCAGTTCTTC
CATSDIDGVEQFF
>-|TRBD1|TRBV6-1|TRBJ1-5
TGTGCCAGCAGTCCAAGACAGGGGGCGATGGATCAGCCCCAGCATTTT
CASSPRQGAMDQPQHF
>-|-|TRBV6-5|TRBJ2-7
TGTGCCAGCAGTTACTACCCCATCGGGACATACTCCTACGAGCAGTACTTC
CASSYYPIGTYSYEQYF
>once|TRBD2|TRBV5-4|TRBJ2-7
TGTGCCAGCAGCTTGGGACCCACACGGGAGGGGATCTACGAGCAGTACTTC
CASSLGPTREGIYEQYF
>-|-|TRBV12-5|TRBJ2-2
TGTGCTAGTGGGTCTCCGGGACCGACCACCGGGGAGCTGTTTTTT
CASGSPGPTTGELFF
>-|-|TRBV12-3/TRBV12-4|TRBJ2-5
TGTGCCAGCAGGATTACAGGGTACCAAGAGACCCAGTACTTC
CASRITGYQETQYF
>-|-|TRBV7-9|TRBJ2-7
TGTGCCAGCACCCCGGCTCAGGGGAGTATCGACGAGCAGTACTTC
CASTPAQGSIDEQYF
>few|-|TRBV12-3/TRBV12-4|TRBJ1-2
TGTGCCAGCAGTTTTCTGGGGGCGGACTATGGCTACACCTTC
CASSFLGADYGYTF
>-|-|TRBV4-1|TRBJ2-3
TGCGCCAGCAGCCCCGGGACGGCCCCTAGCACAGATACGCAGTATTTT
CASSPGTAPSTDTQYF
>few|-|TRBV12-3/TRBV12-4|TRBJ2-7
TGTGCCAGCAGTTTGGGTTATGGCTACGAGCAGTACTTC
CASSLGYGYEQYF
>-|-|TRBV5-1|TRBJ2-7
TGCGCCAGCAGCTTAGGAGTAAATCGCGAGCAGTACTTC
CASSLGVNREQYF
>-|-|TRBV7-9|TRBJ2-7
TGTGCCAGCAGCCCTAGCTTATCCACTCTATCCTACGAGCAGTACTTC
CASSPSLSTLSYEQYF
>-|TRBD2|TRBV12-5|TRBJ2-3
TGTGCTAGTGGTTTGGACACGGGAGGGCCGTGGGATACGCAGTATTTT
CASGLDTGGPWDTQYF
>few|TRBD1|TRBV9|TRBJ1-1
TGTGCCAGCAGCGGACAGGGCCTAACCCCTGAAGCTTTCTTT
CASSGQGLTPEAFF
>few|-|TRBV2|TRBJ2-7
TGTGCCAGCAGGCCTAGACAGTCCTACGAGCAGTACTTC
CASRPRQSYEQYF
>-|TRBD1|TRBV12-3/TRBV12-4|TRBJ2-3
TGTGCCAGCAGTTTAGCGGACACCACTTGGACAGGTGGCTCAGATACGCAGTATTTT
CASSLADTTWTGGSDTQYF
>-|-|TRBV29-1|TRBJ1-1
TGCAGCGTGGGCACGGGGTACACTGAAGCTTTCTTT
CSVGTGYTEAFF
>-|-|TRBV20-1|TRBJ2-3
TGCAGCCAGGAACGACAGTCCAGCACAGATACGCAGTATTTT
CSQERQSSTDTQYF
>-|TRBD1|TRBV27|TRBJ2-5
TGTGCCAGCAGTTGGGGGACAGGGGGAGGAGAGACCCAGTACTTC
CASSWGTGGGETQYF
>few|TRBD2|TRBV9|TRBJ2-1
TGTGCCAGCAGCGTAGATCGGACTAGCGGGGGGGCCAAAATGCGTGAGCAGTTCTTC
CASSVDRTSGGAKMREQFF
>few|TRBD1|TRBV28|TRBJ1-1
TGTGCCAGCATTCCCACAGGGGGGACTGAAGCTTTCTTT
CASIPTGGTEAFF
>-|TRBD1|TRBV5-4|TRBJ1-6
TGTGCCAGCAGCTTGGAGGGACAGGATTCGTCACCCCTCCACTTT
CASSLEGQDSSPLHF
>-|-|TRBV14|TRBJ2-1
TGTGCCAGCAGCCTCCCTTGGGGGGAGCAGTTCTTC
CASSLPWGEQFF
>few|-|TRBV4-1|TRBJ2-7
TGCGCCAGCAGTCCGACGACAGACTCCTACGAGCAGTACTTC
CASSPTTDSYEQYF
>once|TRBD2|TRBV10-3|TRBJ2-3
TGTGCCATCAGTGAGTCACGGGGGGGCACAGATACGCAGTATTTT
CAISESRGGTDTQYF
>-|TRBD1|TRBV23-1|TRBJ1-6
TGCGCCAGCCGCCCGGACAGGCCCGACCTTAATTCACCCCTCCACTTT
CASRPDRPDLNSPLHF
>few|-|TRBV12-5|TRBJ1-4
TGTGCTAGTGGTTCACGCCCGGGCGGGGCAACTAATGAAAAACTGTTTTTT
CASGSRPGGATNEKLFF
>-|TRBD1|TRBV5-1|TRBJ1-1
TGCGCCAGCAGCTTGTACAGGGGGAACACTGAAGCTTTCTTT
CASSLYRGNTEAFF
>few|-|TRBV4-2|TRBJ2-5
TGTGCCAGCAGCCCCCGGGTCTTGTACCAAGAGACCCAGTACTTC
CASSPRVLYQETQYF
>few|TRBD1|TRBV7-9|TRBJ1-5
TGTGCCAGCAGCTCCGGGACAGGGTACAATCAGCCCCAGCATTTT
CASSSGTGYNQPQHF